The TCR beta chain under discussion was sequenced for a study of T cells after yellow fever vaccination. Overall study context: When fractions had low cell numbers, they were prepared with SMART-Seq v4 Ultra Low Input.

Study-wide points: There was a small share of clonotypes that showed up in both the CD4 and CD8 compartments. Reappearance after the booster was seen for most primary-vaccination clones, at 95% to 97% CD4 and 70% to 90% CD8. One caveat is that FACS-sorted repertoires could contain abundant clonotypes contaminating from the bulk population.

Comment on this clonotype: No antigen is known for it.

TCRdb re-analysed the 5' RACE reads in MiXCR, keeping a single row per CDR3 protein. The table includes 450,000 to 650,000 distinct CDR3 sequences, less than 25% detected once. The CDR3 spans 15 residues. V was trimmed by 2 bases and J by 1 base, leaving 9 bases between them. CDR1 is SGHTA, CDR2 FQGNSA, per germline. This chain links TRBV7-2 with TRBJ1-3, with D possibly being TRBD1 (5 bases). Sequenced here: PBMCs, sampled less than 25 days after the first yellow fever vaccination. The clonotype was recovered from a man younger than 35 who received the YFV17D yellow fever vaccine. This CDR3 reads CASSLIGGSGNTIYF. Here the CDR3 DNA reads TGTGCCAGCAGCTTAATTGGGGGGTCTGGAAACACCATATATTTT.